The rows below give T cell receptor beta chains drawn from one sample of a study of blood T cells in healthy people across ages. Each CDR3 protein is one row after TCRdb ran MiXCR on the 5' RACE reads. In the table there are 1.5 million to 2 million distinct CDR3 sequences, 28% of which are singletons. Sequencing was performed on blood. All receptors derive from a woman aged 25-40 years in good health. CDR3s include the opening cysteine and the closing phenylalanine or tryptophan. A D gene is named only where the DNA matches it firmly. Expanded clones get a size class; other rows say once, few or many, or leave the size out.

>NA|TRBJ2-3|TRBD1|TRBV7-2
TGCGCCGGCAGCCGAGGGGGCCCGGGACCTGTGCAGTATTTT
CAGSRGGPGPVQYF
>NA|TRBJ2-4|TRBD2|TRBV12-3/TRBV12-4
TGTGCCACAGCCCCGGGGGGGAGTGAGCAGTACTTC
CATAPGGSEQYF
>few|TRBJ2-5|TRBD2|TRBV2
TGTGCCAGCAAAGGACTAGCCGTTGAGACCCAGTACTTC
CASKGLAVETQYF
>NA|TRBJ2-7|TRBD2|TRBV20-1
TGCAGTGTGCCGGGACTAGTGATGGGCGAGCAGTACTTC
CSVPGLVMGEQYF
>many|TRBJ2-5|TRBD1|TRBV3-1
TGTGCCAGCAGCCCAGGCCGGGACAGACTCCCCCCCGGGACCCAGTACTTC
CASSPGRDRLPPGTQYF
>many|TRBJ1-1|NA|TRBV5-1
TGCGCCAGCAGCTTAGGGGCAGCGAACACTGAAGCTTTCTTT
CASSLGAANTEAFF
>NA|TRBJ2-1|NA|TRBV20-1
TGCAGTGCTAGAGATCCACTAGGGGCCCGGGGAACCGGGGCACTATACAATGAGCAGTTCTTC
CSARDPLGARGTGALYNEQFF
>few|TRBJ2-7|NA|TRBV2
TGTGCCAGCAATATCTACGAGACTACCTCCTACGAGCAGTACTTC
CASNIYETTSYEQYF
>NA|TRBJ2-1|NA|TRBV19
TGTGCCAGTAGTACTCCAGTAAAGCAGTTCTTC
CASSTPVKQFF
>many|TRBJ2-5|NA|TRBV7-2
TGTGCCAGCAGCTTAGCTCCGACACTCCAAGAGACCCAGTACTTC
CASSLAPTLQETQYF
>once|TRBJ1-2|NA|TRBV6-5
TGTGCCAGCAGTTACTGGGGGCTCGGGACTGGCTACACCTTC
CASSYWGLGTGYTF
>NA|TRBJ2-4|TRBD2|TRBV12-5
TGTGCTAGTGGTCTAATAGCGGGAGAGCAGTACTTC
CASGLIAGEQYF
>few|TRBJ2-7|TRBD2|TRBV7-6
TGTGCCAGCAGCCTATCAGCGGGAGCGAGGGAGCAGTACTTC
CASSLSAGAREQYF
>NA|TRBJ2-5|NA|TRBV7-6
TGTGCCAGCAGCCTGGGACCACTAGAGACCCAGTACTTC
CASSLGPLETQYF
>few|TRBJ2-7|TRBD2|TRBV30
TGTGCCTGGAGGGCTAGCGGGGGGCCCTACGAGCGGTACTTC
CAWRASGGPYERYF
>NA|TRBJ2-3|TRBD2|TRBV9
TGTGCCAGCGGGCAGACTAGCGGCACAGATACGCAGTATTTT
CASGQTSGTDTQYF
>NA|TRBJ1-5|NA|TRBV5-5
TGTGCCAGCAGCTTGGTAGGACAGCGACATCAGCCCCAGCATTTT
CASSLVGQRHQPQHF
>many|TRBJ2-7|NA|TRBV27
TGTGCCAGCAGTTTATCGACAGGTTCCTACTACGAGCAGTACTTC
CASSLSTGSYYEQYF
>many|TRBJ2-7|TRBD1|TRBV24-1
TGTGCCACCTCAGGGGGTTTCGGCGAGCAGTACTTC
CATSGGFGEQYF
>few|TRBJ2-3|TRBD1|TRBV12-3/TRBV12-4
TGTGCCAGCAGTTCCGGGACAGGGTCCGCAGATACGCAGTATTTT
CASSSGTGSADTQYF
>few|TRBJ2-7|TRBD1|TRBV2
TGTGCCAGCAGTGAGGGCAACAGGGGGTCTATCTACGAGCAGTACTTC
CASSEGNRGSIYEQYF